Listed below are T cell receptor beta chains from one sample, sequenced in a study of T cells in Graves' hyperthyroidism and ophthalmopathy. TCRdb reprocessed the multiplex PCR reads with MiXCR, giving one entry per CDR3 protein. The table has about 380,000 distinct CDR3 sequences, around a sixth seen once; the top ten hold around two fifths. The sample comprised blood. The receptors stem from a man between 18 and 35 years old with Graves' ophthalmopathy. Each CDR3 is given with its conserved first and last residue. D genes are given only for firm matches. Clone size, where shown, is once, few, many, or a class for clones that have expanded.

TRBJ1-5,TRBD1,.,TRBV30,TGTGCCTGGCAACCGGGACAGGGATATCAGCCCCAGCATTTT,CAWQPGQGYQPQHF
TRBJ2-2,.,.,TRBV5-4,TGTGCCAGCAGCTTGGCAGTCGCAGGGCTCGGGGAGCTGTTTTTT,CASSLAVAGLGELFF
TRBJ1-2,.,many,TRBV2,TGTGCCAGCAGTGGGACTCCAGGGGCCTATGGCTACACCTTC,CASSGTPGAYGYTF
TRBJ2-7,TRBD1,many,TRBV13,TGTGCCAGCAGCTTAGGCCGGGGACAGAGGCTGAACGAGCAGTACTTC,CASSLGRGQRLNEQYF
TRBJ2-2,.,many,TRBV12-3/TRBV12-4,TGTGCCAGCAGCCTTCGAAGGGGCACCGGGGAGCTGTTTTTT,CASSLRRGTGELFF
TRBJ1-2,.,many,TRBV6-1,TGTGCCACCCTTGTGGACTACTATGGCTACACCTTC,CATLVDYYGYTF
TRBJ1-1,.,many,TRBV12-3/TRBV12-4,TGTGCCAGCAGTTTTGGGGGAAGCACTGAAGCTTTCTTT,CASSFGGSTEAFF
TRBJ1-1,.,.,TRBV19,TGTGCCAGTAGTTCCACCGGGGCTGTGTTCTTTATGAACACTGAAGCTTTCTTT,CASSSTGAVFFMNTEAFF
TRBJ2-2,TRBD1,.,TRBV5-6,TGTGCCAGCAGCTTGGACCCCGGGACAGGGAACACCGGGGAGCTGTTTTTT,CASSLDPGTGNTGELFF
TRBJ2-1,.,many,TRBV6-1,TGTGCCAGCAGCGTCGGACGGCCCTCCTACAATGAGCAGTTCTTC,CASSVGRPSYNEQFF
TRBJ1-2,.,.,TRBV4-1,TGCGCCAGCAGCCAAGGTCAGAAGGACTATGGCTACACCTTC,CASSQGQKDYGYTF
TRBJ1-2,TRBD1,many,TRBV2,TGTGCCAGCAGTCCGGGACAGTCTAACTATGGCTACACCTTC,CASSPGQSNYGYTF
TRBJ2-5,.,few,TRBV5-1,TGCGCCAGCAGTTCCAACGGACGGCCCTGGGAGACCCAGTACTTC,CASSSNGRPWETQYF
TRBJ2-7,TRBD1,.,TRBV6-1,TGTGCCAGCAGTGAAGCAGGGACAGCCTACGAGCAGTACTTC,CASSEAGTAYEQYF
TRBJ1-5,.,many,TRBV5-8,TGTGCCAGCAGCTTGTACGGTCAGCCCCAGCATTTT,CASSLYGQPQHF
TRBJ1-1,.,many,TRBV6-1,TGTGCCAGCCGCGCGGCCTTTTCGGGGAACACTGAAGCTTTCTTT,CASRAAFSGNTEAFF
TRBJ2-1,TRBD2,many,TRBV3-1,TGTGCCAGCAGCCATTTGACTAGCGGGGGTGTTAGCTCCTACAATGAGCAGTTCTTC,CASSHLTSGGVSSYNEQFF
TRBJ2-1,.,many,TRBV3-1,TGTGCCAGCAGCCAAGATTTCGGCAATGAGCAGTTCTTC,CASSQDFGNEQFF
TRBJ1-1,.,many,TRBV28,TGTGGGGCCCGTGGCCGTGCTGAAGCTTTCTTT,CGARGRAEAFF
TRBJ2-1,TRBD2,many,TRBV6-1,TGTGCCAGCAGTGAACAAATGGGACTAGCGTACAATGAGCAGTTCTTC,CASSEQMGLAYNEQFF
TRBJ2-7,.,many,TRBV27,TGTGCCAGCAGTTCCGCCGGGCCCTCGGGGGCTCCTATCGAGCAGTACTTC,CASSSAGPSGAPIEQYF
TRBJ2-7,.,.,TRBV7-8,TGTGCCAGCAGCTTAGCACCTACTCTGTCGGTATACGAGCAGTACTTC,CASSLAPTLSVYEQYF
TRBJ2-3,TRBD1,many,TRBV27,TGTGCCAGCAGTTTGAGCAGGGGGCCCCCAGATACGCAGTATTTT,CASSLSRGPPDTQYF
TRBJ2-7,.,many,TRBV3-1,TGTGCCAGCAACCCCGATGGGCGGCTCTACGAGCAGTACTTC,CASNPDGRLYEQYF
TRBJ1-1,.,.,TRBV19,TGTGCCAGTAGTGGGGACGCGAGGCGGGAAGCTTTCTTT,CASSGDARREAFF
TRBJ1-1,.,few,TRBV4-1,TGCGCCAGCAGCCAAGATCATTCGGGCCCCCGGAGGAACACTGAAGCTTTCTTT,CASSQDHSGPRRNTEAFF
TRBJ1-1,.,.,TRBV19,TGTGCCAGTAGTACTTCCAGGGGACTGAACACTGAAGCTTTCTTT,CASSTSRGLNTEAFF
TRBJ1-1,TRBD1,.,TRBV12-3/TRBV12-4,TGTGCCAGCAGTTTAGTCGGACAGGGGACTGAAGCTTTCTTT,CASSLVGQGTEAFF
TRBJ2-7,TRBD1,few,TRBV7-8,TGTGCCAGCAGCACCTTGGGACAGGGGAGGGAGTCCTACGAGCAGTACTTC,CASSTLGQGRESYEQYF
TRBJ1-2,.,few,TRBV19,TGTGCCAGTAGTATATTCGGGCGTCAAGATGGCTACACCTTC,CASSIFGRQDGYTF
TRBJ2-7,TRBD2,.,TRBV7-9,TGTGCCAGCAGCTTAGCGACTAGCGAAGCCTACGAGCAGTACTTC,CASSLATSEAYEQYF
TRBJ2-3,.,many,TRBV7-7,TGTGCTAGCAGCCCCGCCGGGACCACAGATACGCAGTATTTT,CASSPAGTTDTQYF
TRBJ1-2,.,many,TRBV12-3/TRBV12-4,TGTGCCAGTCTAGAAAATACGTTCGAAACTCAGGGCTACACCTTC,CASLENTFETQGYTF
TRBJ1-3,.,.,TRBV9,TGTGCCGGCAGCCCAAGAGTCGACGGAAACACCATATATTTT,CAGSPRVDGNTIYF
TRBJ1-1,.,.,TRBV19,TGTGCCAGTAGTATCCGGGTTGATAGCACTGAAGCTTTCTTT,CASSIRVDSTEAFF
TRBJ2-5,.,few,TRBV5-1,TGCGCCAGCAGCTTGGGAACGGGGGGCCTTAGAGAGACCCAGTACTTC,CASSLGTGGLRETQYF
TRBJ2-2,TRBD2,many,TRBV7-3,TGTGCCAGCAGCAACTATCCGGGACTAGCGGGGGGGACGAACACCGGGGAGCTGTTTTTT,CASSNYPGLAGGTNTGELFF
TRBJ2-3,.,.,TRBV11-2,TGTGCCAGCAGTCGAGGGTACGCGGGAACGCAGTATTTT,CASSRGYAGTQYF
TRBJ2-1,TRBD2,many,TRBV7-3,TGTGCCAGCAGCCCAAAGGCTAGCGGGTCCTACAATGAGCAGTTCTTC,CASSPKASGSYNEQFF
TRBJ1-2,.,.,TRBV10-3,TGTGCCATCAGTGAGTCCCCAGACTATGGCTACACCTTC,CAISESPDYGYTF
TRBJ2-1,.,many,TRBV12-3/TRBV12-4,TGTGCCAGCACCGACGAGGGGACCCAGGGCCAGCAGTTCTTC,CASTDEGTQGQQFF
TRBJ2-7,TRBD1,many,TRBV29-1,TGCAGCGTCGCGGACAGGGCCTACGAGCAGTACTTC,CSVADRAYEQYF
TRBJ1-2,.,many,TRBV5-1,TGCGCCAGCAAGAACTTCGCCCACCTCTATGGCTACACCTTC,CASKNFAHLYGYTF
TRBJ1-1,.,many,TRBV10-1,TGCGCCAGCAGTGATGAACGGACAGTGAACACTGAAGCTTTCTTT,CASSDERTVNTEAFF
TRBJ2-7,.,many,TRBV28,TGTGCCAGCAGTTTATCGTATACCTACGAGCAGTACTTC,CASSLSYTYEQYF
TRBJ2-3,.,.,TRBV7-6,TGTGCCAGCAGCCTTCCCACGTACACAGATACGCAGTATTTT,CASSLPTYTDTQYF
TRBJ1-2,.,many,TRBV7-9,TGTGCCAGCAGTCGAAACGGAGGCTACACCTTC,CASSRNGGYTF
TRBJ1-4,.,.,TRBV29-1,TGCAGCGTTGAAATAGAGACTCGGGAAAAACTGTTTTTT,CSVEIETREKLFF
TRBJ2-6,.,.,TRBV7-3,TGTGCCAGCAGCCCTTATACAGGGTCTGGGGCCAACGTCCTGACTTTC,CASSPYTGSGANVLTF
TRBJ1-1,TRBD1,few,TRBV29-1,TGCAGCGCAGACAGGGGAAATAATGAAGCTTTCTTT,CSADRGNNEAFF
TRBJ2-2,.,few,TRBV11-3,TGTGCCAGCAGCTTGGACAGATACACCGGGGAGCTGTTTTTT,CASSLDRYTGELFF
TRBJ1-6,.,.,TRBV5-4,TGTGCCAGCAGCCTACGACAGGTGAGCAATTCACCCCTCCACTTT,CASSLRQVSNSPLHF
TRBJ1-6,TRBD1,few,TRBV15,TGTGCCACCAGCCTACACCTGGAATCCAGGGGGGGTACCCTCCACTTT,CATSLHLESRGGTLHF
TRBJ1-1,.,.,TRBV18,TGTGCCAGCAGCTTGGGCTCGGACAGTGAAGCTTTCTTT,CASSLGSDSEAFF
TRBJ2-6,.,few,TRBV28,TGTGCCAGCAGTTTCGGGATCTCTGGGGCCAACGTCCTGACTTTC,CASSFGISGANVLTF